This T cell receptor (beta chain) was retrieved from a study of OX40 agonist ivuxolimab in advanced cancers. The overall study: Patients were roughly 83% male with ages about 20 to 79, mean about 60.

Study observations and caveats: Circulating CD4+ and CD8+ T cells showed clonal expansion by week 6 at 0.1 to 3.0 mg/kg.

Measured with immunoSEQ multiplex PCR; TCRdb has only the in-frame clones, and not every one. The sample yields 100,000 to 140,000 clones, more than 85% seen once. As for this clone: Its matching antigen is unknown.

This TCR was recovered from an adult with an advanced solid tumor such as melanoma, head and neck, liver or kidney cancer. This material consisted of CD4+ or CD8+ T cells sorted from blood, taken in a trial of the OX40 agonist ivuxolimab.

CDR3 residues: CASSPPWGGGKETQYF. The CDR3 nucleotides read TGCGCCAGCAGCCCGCCTTGGGGTGGCGGGAAAGAGACCCAGTACTTC. The rearrangement links TRBV5-1 to TRBJ2-5, with a tentative D call TRBD2 (6 bases). Between the trimmed V and J ends, which lost 4 bases and 3 bases, there was a span of 19 bases. The CDR3 is 16 amino acids. The germline V gene has CDR1 SGHRS and CDR2 YFSETQ.